The sample holds many counts of the clone carrying this TCR beta chain. Its antigen remains unidentified. TCRdb reprocessed the 5' RACE reads via MiXCR and lists one record per CDR3 protein. The sample carries roughly 15,000 distinct CDR3 sequences, approximately 6% recorded once. This sample was taken from a study of spatial heterogeneity in lung cancer. The overall study: Each unique TCR and UMI combination was seen more than ten times on average in raw reads. Broader study findings: More often at tumor resection than at routine follow-up, ubiquitous expanded tumor TCRs were detected in the blood.

Losses at the gene ends were 2 bases for V and 4 bases for J; bases not matched to a gene: 22. Germline V CDR1 and CDR2: MNHNS, SASEGT. This CDR3 region has 20 residues. Time point described: blood at routine non-recurrence follow-up after resection. No cell sorting; template was whole RNA from tumor, lung tissue or PBMC. The clonotype comes from a male donor with early-stage non-small cell lung cancer. V usage is TRBV6-1 and J usage is TRBJ2-5, with 7 bases that match TRBD2. Sequences were derived from PBMCs, sampled at follow-up. The CDR3 protein is CASSESWLLGGRGQVETQYF. The CDR3 DNA follows: TGTGCCAGCAGTGAATCTTGGCTGTTGGGCGGGAGAGGCCAGGTAGAGACCCAGTACTTC.